This TCR beta chain is from a study of blood T cell repertoires in COVID-19. Study background: Spain, Italy and the United States supplied samples that represented acute and convalescent COVID-19. PBMCs, B-cell-depleted T cells, or T cells were the source of the cDNA or gDNA that made up the material.

Per the original methods: Scientists estimated how many nucleated cells there were by amplifying reference gene primers. Sequenced by immunoSEQ multiplex PCR; TCRdb stores in-frame clones only, minus some. The DNA was the basis for D and trimming; V, J and clone size are from that table. Altogether some 59,000 clones are present, around 89% being singletons, with the ten largest covering about 1.5%. Germline V gives CDR1 MNHEY, CDR2 SVGAGI. Between the trimmed V and J ends, which lost 5 bases and 3 bases, there was a span of 10 bases. The CDR3 has 14 amino acids. The clonotype was recovered from a man in his fifties or sixties with acute or convalescent COVID-19. J is TRBJ2-2 and V is TRBV6-5; tentative D call: TRBD2 (6 bases). The specimen was peripheral blood. The DNA for the CDR3 is TGTGCCAGCAGTAGGGACTGGGACACCGGGGAGCTGTTTTTT. Amino acid sequence: CASSRDWDTGELFF.